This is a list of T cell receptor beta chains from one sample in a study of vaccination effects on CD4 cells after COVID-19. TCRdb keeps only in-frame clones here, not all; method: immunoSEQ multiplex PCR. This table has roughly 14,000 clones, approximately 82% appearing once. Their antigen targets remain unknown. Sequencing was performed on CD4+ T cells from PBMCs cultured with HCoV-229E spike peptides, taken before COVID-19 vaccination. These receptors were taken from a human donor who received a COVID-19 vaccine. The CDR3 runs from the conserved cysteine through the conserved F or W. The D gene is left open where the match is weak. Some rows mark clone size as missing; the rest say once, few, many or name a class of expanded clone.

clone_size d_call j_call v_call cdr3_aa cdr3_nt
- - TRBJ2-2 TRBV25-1 CATLGGDTGELFF TGTGCCACCCTAGGGGGTGACACCGGGGAGCTGTTTTTT
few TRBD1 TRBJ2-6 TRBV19 CASRTGGLLGGANVLTF TGTGCCAGTAGGACAGGGGGCCTACTGGGTGGGGCCAACGTCCTGACTTTC
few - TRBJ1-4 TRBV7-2 CASSQWGGSANEKLFF TGTGCCAGCAGCCAGTGGGGGGGTTCGGCTAATGAAAAACTGTTTTTT
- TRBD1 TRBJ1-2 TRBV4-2 CASSQDSGGRGYTF TGTGCCAGCAGCCAAGATTCAGGGGGACGTGGCTACACCTTC
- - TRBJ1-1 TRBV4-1 CASSQGPGVNTEAFF TGCGCCAGCAGCCAAGGCCCCGGGGTGAACACTGAAGCTTTCTTT
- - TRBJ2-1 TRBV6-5 CASSYSGLYHNEQFF TGTGCCAGCAGTTACTCAGGTTTATACCACAATGAGCAGTTCTTC
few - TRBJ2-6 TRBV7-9 CASSLQGPSGANVLTF TGTGCCAGCAGCTTACAGGGTCCGTCTGGGGCCAACGTCCTGACTTTC
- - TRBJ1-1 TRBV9 CASSKGLTGMNTEAFF TGTGCCAGCAGCAAAGGCCTTACAGGGATGAACACTGAAGCTTTCTTT
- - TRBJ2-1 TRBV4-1 CASSQDSGYPNEQFF TGCGCCAGCAGCCAAGATTCCGGCTATCCCAATGAGCAGTTCTTC
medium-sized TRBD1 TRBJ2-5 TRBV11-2 CASSLDGQALLRTQYF TGTGCCAGCAGCTTAGATGGACAGGCCCTCCTGAGGACCCAGTACTTC
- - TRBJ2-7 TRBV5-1 CASSPLSTYEQYF TGCGCCAGCAGCCCACTTAGTACCTACGAGCAGTACTTC
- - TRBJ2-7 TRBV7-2 CASSLDRAVSYEQYF TGTGCCAGCAGCTTAGACAGGGCCGTATCCTACGAGCAGTACTTC
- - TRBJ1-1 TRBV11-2 CASSLDRDTEAFF TGTGCCAGCAGCTTAGACAGGGATACTGAAGCTTTCTTT
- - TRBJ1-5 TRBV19 CASISWGENQPQHF TGTGCCAGTATATCTTGGGGGGAAAATCAGCCCCAGCATTTT
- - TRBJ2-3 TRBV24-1 CATSDPGTDTQYF TGTGCCACCAGTGATCCGGGGACAGATACGCAGTATTTT
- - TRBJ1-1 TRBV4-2 CASSSGNRNTEAFF TGTGCCAGCAGCTCGGGGAATCGGAACACTGAAGCTTTCTTT
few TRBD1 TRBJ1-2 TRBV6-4 CASSLDGTGNYGYTF TGTGCCAGCAGTCTTGACGGGACAGGGAACTATGGCTACACCTTC
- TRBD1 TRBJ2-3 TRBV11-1 CASSRQGISTDTQYF TGTGCCAGCAGCCGACAGGGAATTAGCACAGATACGCAGTATTTT
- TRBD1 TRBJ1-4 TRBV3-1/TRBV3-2 CASSPQEGAGNEKLFF TGTGCCAGCAGCCCCCAGGAGGGGGCAGGTAATGAAAAACTGTTTTTT
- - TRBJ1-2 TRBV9 CASHPGYSQAGGYTF TGTGCCAGCCACCCTGGGTACAGTCAGGCGGGGGGCTACACCTTC
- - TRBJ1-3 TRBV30 CAWSRAPRNTIYF TGTGCCTGGAGTAGGGCACCTCGAAACACCATATATTTT
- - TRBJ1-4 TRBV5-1 CASSLRQGVEKLFF TGCGCCAGCAGCTTGAGGCAGGGAGTTGAAAAACTGTTTTTT
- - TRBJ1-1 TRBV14 CASSQRQGVGTEAFF TGTGCCAGCAGCCAACGACAAGGGGTGGGGACTGAAGCTTTCTTT
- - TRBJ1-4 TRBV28 CASSLFNQATNEKLFF TGTGCCAGCAGTTTATTTAACCAGGCAACTAATGAAAAACTGTTTTTT
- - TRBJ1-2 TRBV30 CAWRTPFYGYTF TGTGCCTGGAGAACCCCCTTTTATGGCTACACCTTC
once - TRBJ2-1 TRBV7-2 CASSLGRGLNEQFF TGTGCCAGCAGCTTAGGGAGGGGTCTTAATGAGCAGTTCTTC
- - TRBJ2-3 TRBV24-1 CATSDLSDPHTQYF TGTGCCACCAGTGATTTGTCGGACCCTCATACGCAGTATTTT
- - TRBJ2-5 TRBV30 CAWTTWGRASEETQYF TGTGCCTGGACTACCTGGGGGCGGGCTAGCGAGGAGACCCAGTACTTC
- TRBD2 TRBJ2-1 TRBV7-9 CASVGGGTNPYNEQFF TGTGCCAGCGTAGGTGGTGGGACTAACCCCTACAATGAGCAGTTCTTC
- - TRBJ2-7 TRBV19 CASSTRDGAYEQYF TGTGCCAGTAGTACCCGGGACGGAGCCTACGAGCAGTACTTC
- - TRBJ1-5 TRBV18 CASSPLGGRQPQHF TGTGCCAGCTCACCCCTCGGAGGGCGGCAGCCCCAGCATTTT
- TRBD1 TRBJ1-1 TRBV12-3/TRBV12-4 CASSDRGTTEAFF TGTGCCAGCAGCGACAGGGGGACCACTGAAGCTTTCTTT
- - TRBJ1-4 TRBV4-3 CASSQRGNEKLFF TGCGCCAGCAGCCAGCGGGGGAATGAAAAACTGTTTTTT
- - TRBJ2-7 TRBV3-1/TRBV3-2 CASSAYSIYEQYF TGTGCCAGCAGCGCATATAGTATTTACGAGCAGTACTTC
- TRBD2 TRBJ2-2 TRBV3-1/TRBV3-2 CASSRTSGTTNTGELFF TGTGCCAGCAGCCGGACTAGCGGGACAACGAACACCGGGGAGCTGTTTTTT
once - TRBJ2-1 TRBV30 CAWSDGKQFF TGTGCCTGGTCGGATGGGAAGCAGTTCTTC